This TCR beta chain was identified in a study of CD8 T cells in Susac syndrome. Study background: Patients with Susac syndrome were therapy-naive, on corticosteroids, or on intravenous immunoglobulin alone at blood draw.

The RNA input was roughly 0.45 to 1 ug, and it was reverse transcribed with random hexamers. TCR beta CDR3 was amplified by immunoSEQ covering 54 Vbeta and 13 Jbeta. TCRdb fed the immunoSEQ multiplex PCR reads into MiXCR, producing one record per CDR3 protein. The table has some 180,000 distinct CDR3 sequences, about 94% seen once; the top ten hold 0.099%. The CDR3 sequence is 12 residues long. V was clipped by 8 bases and J by 3 bases, with 8 bases between them. Germline values: CDR1 LNHNV, CDR2 YYDKDF (reference sequence). A few counts support this clonotype. This chain connects TRBV15 to TRBJ2-1; a weak D match, TRBD2 (5 bases). This clonotype was sampled from a human donor with Susac syndrome. Sequenced sample: CD4+ T cells from PBMCs. The CDR3 nucleotides are TGTGCCACCTCCCGGGGCTACAATGAGCAGTTCTTC. It yields the protein CATSRGYNEQFF. Full variable domain (rest looked up from reference TRBV15 and TRBJ2-1): DAMVIQNPRYQVTQFGKPVTLSCSQTLNHNVMYWYQQKSSQAPKLLFHYYDKDFNNEADTPDNFQSRRPNTSFCFLDIRSPGLGDTAMYLCATSRGYNEQFFGPGTRLTVL.